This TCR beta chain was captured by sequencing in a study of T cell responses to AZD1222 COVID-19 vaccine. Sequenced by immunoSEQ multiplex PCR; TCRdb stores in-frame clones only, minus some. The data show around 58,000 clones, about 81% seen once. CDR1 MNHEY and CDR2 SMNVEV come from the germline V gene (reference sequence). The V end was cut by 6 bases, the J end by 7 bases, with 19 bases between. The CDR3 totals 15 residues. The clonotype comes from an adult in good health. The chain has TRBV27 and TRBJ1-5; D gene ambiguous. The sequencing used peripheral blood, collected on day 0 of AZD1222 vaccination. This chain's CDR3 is CASSLYPQAIQPQHF. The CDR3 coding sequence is TGTGCCAGCAGCCTATACCCCCAGGCAATCCAGCCCCAGCATTTT.